This T cell receptor beta chain was recorded in a study of identical twins. TCRdb passed the 5' RACE reads through MiXCR, listing each CDR3 protein once. The table shows 430,000 or so distinct CDR3 sequences, with 20% to 25% occurring only once. The V and J ends lost 0 bases and 7 bases respectively, with 6 bases between them. The CDR3 is 12 amino acids. Germline V gene sequence: CDR1 SEHNR, CDR2 FQNEAQ (reference sequence). Only healthy Caucasians were included as donors. This sample also appeared in a second study, on T cells expressing NK-cell markers. That source reports: Seven of the eight sequenced donors were HCMV-seropositive; one was seronegative. Dominant NKG2C+ clonotypes accounted for roughly 1.0-7.0% of CD8+ T cells in about six donors. These same clonotypes (in four donors) also led the CD3+CD56-NKG2C+ fraction.

This chain joins TRBV7-9 and TRBJ1-1, with D hard to call. Sequencing was carried out using CD4+ T cells sorted from blood. This TCR was recovered from a young woman in good health. CDR3 in amino acids: CASSLAQYEAFF. The CDR3 DNA reads TGTGCCAGCAGCTTAGCACAGTATGAAGCTTTCTTT.